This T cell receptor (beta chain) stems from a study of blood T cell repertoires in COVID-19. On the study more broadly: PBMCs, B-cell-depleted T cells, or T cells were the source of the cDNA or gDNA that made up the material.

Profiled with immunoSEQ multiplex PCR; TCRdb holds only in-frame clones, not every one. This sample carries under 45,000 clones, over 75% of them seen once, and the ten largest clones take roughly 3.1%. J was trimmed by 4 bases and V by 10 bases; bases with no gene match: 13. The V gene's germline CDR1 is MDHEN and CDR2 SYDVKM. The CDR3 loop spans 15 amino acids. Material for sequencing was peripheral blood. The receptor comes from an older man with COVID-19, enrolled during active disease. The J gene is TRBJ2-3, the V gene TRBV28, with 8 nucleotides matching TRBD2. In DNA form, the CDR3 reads TGTGCCACCCAGAGGGGACTAGTCTTGCCAGATACGCAGTATTTT. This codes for CATQRGLVLPDTQYF.